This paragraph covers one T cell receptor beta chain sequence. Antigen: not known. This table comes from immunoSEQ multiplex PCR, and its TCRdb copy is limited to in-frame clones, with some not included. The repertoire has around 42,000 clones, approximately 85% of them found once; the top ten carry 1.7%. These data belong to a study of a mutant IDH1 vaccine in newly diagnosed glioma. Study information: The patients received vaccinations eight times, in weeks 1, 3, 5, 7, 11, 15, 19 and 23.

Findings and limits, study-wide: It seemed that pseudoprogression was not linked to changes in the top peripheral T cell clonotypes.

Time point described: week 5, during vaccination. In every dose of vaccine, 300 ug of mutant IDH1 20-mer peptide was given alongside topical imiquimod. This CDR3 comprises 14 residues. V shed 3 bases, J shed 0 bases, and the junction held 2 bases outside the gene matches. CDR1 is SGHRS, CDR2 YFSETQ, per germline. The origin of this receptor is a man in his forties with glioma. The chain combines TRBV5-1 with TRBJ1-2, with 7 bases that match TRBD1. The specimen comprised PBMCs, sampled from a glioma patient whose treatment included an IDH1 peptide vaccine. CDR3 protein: CASSSGGTNYGYTF. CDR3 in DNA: TGCGCCAGCAGCTCAGGGGGGACTAACTATGGCTACACCTTC.